This TCR beta chain was profiled in a study of blood T cells in healthy people across ages. Study-level points and caveats: Estimates drawn from one million T cells were deemed to understate diversity. Relative to aged donors, long-lived donors carried more naive CD4+ cells and displayed higher diversity.

Peripheral blood from each donor was collected in a volume of roughly 9.2 milliliters. The total RNA that was extracted per sample amounted to at least 6 micrograms. A second about 6 to 11 cycle PCR used barcoded and J-beta primers. TCRdb reprocessed the 5' RACE reads with MiXCR, giving one entry per CDR3 protein. The sample lists fewer than 2 million distinct CDR3 sequences, around 40% seen once, with more than 20% in the top ten. About this clonotype itself: Its antigen is undetermined.

The CDR3 sequence is 14 residues long. In germline, CDR1 is SQVTM, CDR2 ANQGSEA. V lost 4 bases and J lost 2, with 11 bases in between. The source is a human donor in good health. The V gene is TRBV29-1, the J gene TRBJ2-2, with D maybe TRBD2 (6 bases). Input material: blood. This CDR3 reads CSVGWRGNTGELFF. DNA of the CDR3: TGCAGCGTTGGGTGGAGGGGTAACACCGGGGAGCTGTTTTTT.